This TCR beta chain was retrieved from a study of identical twins (dated by TCRdb to the mid-2010s). Looking at the study overall: TCR alpha and beta repertoires from monozygotic twins, unrelated adults of various ages and cord blood were deep-sequenced to test whether fetal clonotypes persist. To rule out contamination, the twin experiments were replicated at different times with different library preparation protocols.

A word on this clonotype: Its antigen remains unidentified. Base qualities are not provided; no much larger clone lies one nucleotide away.

Beyond this particular receptor, the publication reports: A weaker excess of twin sharing was found in beta out-of-frame sequences because the signal-to-noise ratio was lowered by fewer shared sequences. Compared with coincidental sharing between unrelated individuals, an excess of low generation-probability sequences was observed among out-of-frame TCR alpha sequences shared between twins. Abundant cord blood beta clonotypes carried fewer insertions; young adult naive repertoires showed a weaker similar trend, while memory repertoires showed none. Conclusions relied on cross-sectional statistical analysis, since the same donors could not be followed over many years. Zero-insertion analyses could be partly confounded by invariant T cells such as MAIT and iNKT, though diverse VJ usage argued against such confounding for most clonotypes. In monozygotic twins, out-of-frame TCR alpha sharing was systematically underestimated by recombination models, although the models agreed with sharing between unrelated individuals.

Library method: 5' RACE. Sequencing used an Illumina HiSeq 2000. A universal primer binding site was added through template switching, and the final cDNA carried a unique molecular identifier so that TCR cDNA molecules could be counted accurately. Specific primers in the conserved constant-segment region were used to synthesize first-strand cDNA for the TCR alpha and beta chains. To control for contamination, each cDNA library was double barcoded with a SMART-Mk sample barcode plus Illumina barcodes. TruSeq adapter sequences along with Illumina sample barcodes were introduced in two successive PCR steps. The Illumina HiSeq platform was used with custom primers to sequence TCR alpha and beta cDNA libraries. The authors processed their data as follows. Unique molecular identifiers were extracted from raw reads with MiGEC, and CDR3 positions were determined with MiXCR. Recombination models were inferred per individual with the repgenHMM and IGoR tools using an EM algorithm. The analysis of shared clonotypes was done with the tcR package in R, with sharing normalized by the product of cloneset sizes. To study raw recombination free of thymic and clonal selection effects, out-of-frame nonproductive sequences were analyzed. TCRdb trimmed public reads at Q25 via fastp, called clones via MiXCR and kept in-frame beta chains. Each CDR3 protein gets just one entry, which takes the most common genes and DNA from the rows behind it. The V and J calls and clone size come from TCRdb's table, not from the authors' own analysis. The sample records fewer than 350,000 distinct CDR3 sequences, more than 6.5% of which are singletons. The top ten clonotypes cover approximately 2% of the sample.

Every donor was a healthy Caucasian. The twin cohort comprised three pairs of female monozygotic twins, all aged roughly 18 to 29 years. Miltenyi CD45RO+ enrichment and human naive T-cell isolation kits were used to isolate memory (CD45RO+) and naive T cells from PBMC. Looking up the germline V gene yields CDR1 SGHVS and CDR2 FNYEAQ. Inclusive of the bounding cysteine and phenylalanine, the CDR3 is 16 residues long. The only DNA kept is the CDR3, 48 bases in frame from the first base. V is cut by 1 base and J by 1 base, and the space between the germline ends is 10 bases. These data also formed part of another study, on yellow fever vaccine responses in identical twins. The second study's paper adds: According to the authors, in identical twins the way T cells responded to vaccination appeared partly convergent and partly personalized. In the study, vaccine-responding T cell clones were precisely tracked in identical twins.

The sequence is built from TRBV7-6 and TRBJ2-2; the best D guess is TRBD2, with 5 bases matching. This TCR derives from a woman between 18 and 30 years old in good health. The sample taken for sequencing was memory (CD45RO+) T cells sorted from blood. According to the study, the label for this sample's cell subset or site signals: CD45RO+ enriched T cells. The sequenced DNA: TGTGCCAGCAGCTTAGTCGGACTGAGGAACACCGGGGAGCTGTTTTTT. The encoded protein is CASSLVGLRNTGELFF.